The rows below give T cell receptor beta chains drawn from one sample of a study of siplizumab effects on memory and regulatory T cells. The assay was immunoSEQ multiplex PCR, and TCRdb's table has in-frame clones only and misses some. The table has tens of thousands of clones, approximately 93% seen once; the top ten hold about 40%. What was sequenced was CD8+ T cells sorted from blood. All receptors derive from a human donor in good health. Both conserved end residues are part of each CDR3. The D gene is left open where the match is weak. Clone size is shown for a subset of rows, as once, few, many or a class of expanded clone.

clone size	D gene	V gene	J gene	CDR3 protein	CDR3 DNA
.	TRBD2	TRBV27	TRBJ2-7	CASSLSLAGGYYEQYF	TGTGCCAGCAGTTTATCACTAGCGGGCGGGTACTACGAGCAGTACTTC
.	.	TRBV4-1	TRBJ2-1	CASSQPEQSSYNEQFF	TGCGCCAGCAGCCAACCTGAGCAGAGCTCCTACAATGAGCAGTTCTTC
.	.	TRBV7-7	TRBJ2-1	CASSLATGAPQEQFF	TGTGCTAGCAGCTTAGCCACGGGCGCTCCCCAAGAGCAGTTCTTC
few	TRBD1	TRBV4-3	TRBJ1-2	CASSQDTKGAFRGYTF	TGCGCCAGCAGCCAAGATACGAAGGGGGCCTTTAGAGGCTACACCTTC
.	TRBD1	TRBV29-1	TRBJ2-3	CSEVGGAFTDTQYF	TGCAGCGAGGTAGGGGGCGCTTTCACAGATACGCAGTATTTT
.	TRBD2	TRBV27	TRBJ2-1	CASSPGLGGNEQFF	TGTGCCAGCAGCCCGGGACTAGGGGGGAATGAGCAGTTCTTC
.	.	TRBV6-5	TRBJ2-7	CASRGGSYEQYF	TGTGCCAGCAGAGGAGGGAGCTACGAGCAGTACTTC
.	TRBD1	TRBV7-9	TRBJ2-7	CASSSEDRGYEQYF	TGTGCCAGCAGCTCAGAAGACAGGGGGTACGAGCAGTACTTC
.	TRBD2	TRBV27	TRBJ2-3	CASSTLAGGGITDTQYF	TGTGCCAGCAGTACCCTAGCGGGAGGGGGGATCACAGATACGCAGTATTTT
.	.	TRBV27	TRBJ1-2	CASSLKGGYGYTF	TGTGCCAGCAGTTTAAAGGGCGGCTATGGCTACACCTTC
.	.	TRBV5-6	TRBJ2-7	CASSLAWGQIAYEQYF	TGTGCCAGCAGCTTGGCATGGGGTCAGATCGCCTACGAGCAGTACTTC
.	TRBD2	TRBV5-1	TRBJ2-3	CASSSPLAGVTDTQYF	TGCGCCAGCAGCTCCCCTCTAGCGGGGGTCACAGATACGCAGTATTTT
.	TRBD1	TRBV4-1	TRBJ2-7	CASSQGTGEQYF	TGCGCCAGCAGCCAAGGGACAGGGGAGCAGTACTTC
.	.	TRBV6-6	TRBJ2-5	CASSGREETQYF	TGTGCCAGCAGCGGACGAGAAGAGACCCAGTACTTC
.	.	TRBV9	TRBJ1-3	CASSALGTTIYF	TGTGCCAGCAGCGCACTCGGGACAACCATATATTTT
.	TRBD1	TRBV4-1	TRBJ1-5	CASSLRQGGNQPQHF	TGCGCCAGCAGCCTGCGACAGGGGGGCAATCAGCCCCAGCATTTT
.	.	TRBV4-1	TRBJ2-3	CASSQPGVFHTDTQYF	TGCGCCAGCAGCCAGCCGGGAGTTTTCCACACAGATACGCAGTATTTT
.	.	TRBV5-4	TRBJ1-1	CASSLGGDTEAFF	TGTGCCAGCAGCTTGGGAGGGGACACTGAAGCTTTCTTT
.	.	TRBV27	TRBJ1-2	CASSLSNPGDYGYTF	TGTGCCAGCAGTTTATCGAATCCAGGAGACTATGGCTACACCTTC
.	.	TRBV7-9	TRBJ2-7	CASSLVGQLSYEQYF	TGTGCCAGCAGCTTAGTCGGACAGCTCTCCTACGAGCAGTACTTC
.	TRBD2	TRBV28	TRBJ2-2	CASRRTSGTGELFF	TGTGCCAGCAGGAGGACTAGTGGCACCGGGGAGCTGTTTTTT
.	.	TRBV5-5	TRBJ2-2	CASTFTGELFF	TGTGCCAGCACCTTCACCGGGGAGCTGTTTTTT
once	.	TRBV4-1	TRBJ2-1	CASSQEPRTGAGQFF	TGCGCCAGCAGCCAAGAGCCAAGAACGGGAGCAGGGCAGTTCTTC
.	.	TRBV7-6	TRBJ2-5	CASSLGRGNQETQYF	TGTGCCAGCAGCTTAGGTAGAGGGAATCAAGAGACCCAGTACTTC
.	TRBD2	TRBV5-6	TRBJ2-1	CASSATSGFSYNEQFF	TGTGCCAGCAGCGCGACTAGCGGATTTTCCTACAATGAGCAGTTCTTC
.	TRBD1	TRBV6-5	TRBJ1-1	CASSWDRTMNTEAFF	TGTGCCAGCAGCTGGGACAGGACGATGAACACTGAAGCTTTCTTT
.	TRBD2	TRBV7-8	TRBJ2-7	CASSLGAGGYEQYF	TGTGCCAGCAGCTTAGGAGCGGGAGGATACGAGCAGTACTTC
.	.	TRBV19	TRBJ1-1	CASSIFGSNTEAFF	TGTGCCAGTAGTATATTCGGCAGCAACACTGAAGCTTTCTTT
.	TRBD1	TRBV19	TRBJ1-4	CASSIVGRGLLYEKLFF	TGTGCCAGTAGTATCGTCGGCAGGGGGCTGCTTTACGAAAAACTGTTTTTT
few	TRBD2	TRBV7-3	TRBJ2-2	CASSSGLAQNTGELFF	TGTGCCAGCAGCTCGGGACTAGCCCAAAACACCGGGGAGCTGTTTTTT
.	.	TRBV29-1	TRBJ1-3	CSVTQLGSGNTIYF	TGCAGCGTGACGCAACTAGGCTCTGGAAACACCATATATTTT
.	.	TRBV9	TRBJ2-1	CASSDFTYNEQFF	TGTGCCAGCAGTGACTTCACCTACAATGAGCAGTTCTTC
.	.	TRBV2	TRBJ1-5	CAKGPPSGNQPQHF	TGTGCTAAGGGACCTCCTTCGGGCAATCAGCCCCAGCATTTT
.	.	TRBV11-3	TRBJ2-5	CASSSYPVDSRRWETQYF	TGTGCCAGCAGCTCCTACCCTGTGGACTCCAGGCGGTGGGAGACCCAGTACTTC
.	.	TRBV30	TRBJ1-3	CAWSVGDSPGNTIYF	TGTGCCTGGAGTGTCGGAGACAGTCCAGGAAACACCATATATTTT
.	.	TRBV5-1	TRBJ2-5	CASSLDGGYQETQYF	TGCGCCAGCAGCTTGGATGGGGGGTACCAAGAGACCCAGTACTTC
.	TRBD2	TRBV18	TRBJ2-1	CASSTPGAGVVNEQFF	TGTGCCAGCTCCACCCCGGGCGCGGGAGTAGTAAATGAGCAGTTCTTC
.	.	TRBV15	TRBJ1-2	CATSSLSGESYGYTF	TGTGCCACCAGCTCATTATCGGGGGAATCCTATGGCTACACCTTC
.	TRBD2	TRBV6-5	TRBJ2-7	CASRPGLAYEQYF	TGTGCCAGCAGACCGGGACTAGCCTACGAGCAGTACTTC
.	TRBD1	TRBV2	TRBJ2-2	CASRVGQGRNTGELFF	TGTGCCAGCAGGGTAGGACAGGGCCGAAACACCGGGGAGCTGTTTTTT
.	.	TRBV5-6	TRBJ2-7	CASSLGRDLYEQYF	TGTGCCAGCAGCTTAGGGAGAGACCTATACGAGCAGTACTTC
.	.	TRBV4-3	TRBJ2-1	CASSQEIAGRGDEQFF	TGCGCCAGCAGCCAAGAAATAGCCGGCAGGGGGGATGAGCAGTTCTTC
.	TRBD2	TRBV5-1	TRBJ2-1	CASGPTGAGAHEQFF	TGCGCCAGCGGCCCAACGGGAGCGGGAGCCCATGAGCAGTTCTTC
.	.	TRBV9	TRBJ2-1	CASSVERSGYNEQFF	TGTGCCAGCAGCGTAGAAAGGTCGGGGTACAATGAGCAGTTCTTC
.	TRBD1	TRBV28	TRBJ2-1	CASGTGVYNEQFF	TGTGCCAGCGGGACAGGGGTCTACAATGAGCAGTTCTTC
once	.	TRBV29-1	TRBJ2-7	CSVEQGYEQYF	TGCAGCGTTGAGCAGGGCTACGAGCAGTACTTC
once	.	TRBV30	TRBJ2-3	CAWDGEAQYF	TGTGCCTGGGATGGGGAGGCGCAGTATTTT
.	TRBD2	TRBV7-9	TRBJ2-2	CASSHSPGELASGELFF	TGTGCCAGCAGCCACTCTCCGGGAGAACTAGCGTCCGGGGAGCTGTTTTTT
.	.	TRBV29-1	TRBJ2-1	CSVEGPTKANEQFF	TGCAGCGTTGAAGGGCCCACCAAAGCGAATGAGCAGTTCTTC
.	.	TRBV9	TRBJ2-3	CASSDLGGATDTQYF	TGTGCCAGCAGCGACCTGGGGGGCGCCACAGATACGCAGTATTTT
.	.	TRBV6-4	TRBJ1-1	CASRKDRENTEAFF	TGTGCCAGCAGGAAGGACAGAGAAAACACTGAAGCTTTCTTT
few	.	TRBV4-3	TRBJ1-1	CASSQERSLGTEAFF	TGCGCCAGCAGCCAAGAGAGAAGTCTGGGCACTGAAGCTTTCTTT
once	.	TRBV28	TRBJ1-5	CASSFQTGGGDRRSNQPQHF	TGTGCCAGCAGTTTCCAGACAGGTGGTGGTGACAGGCGGAGCAATCAGCCCCAGCATTTT
.	TRBD1	TRBV6-1	TRBJ2-7	CASSLQGPAYEQYF	TGTGCCAGCAGCCTACAGGGGCCGGCCTACGAGCAGTACTTC
.	.	TRBV28	TRBJ2-7	CASSLGRAYEQYF	TGTGCCAGCAGTTTAGGGCGGGCCTACGAGCAGTACTTC
.	.	TRBV9	TRBJ1-1	CASSVVEVGGEAFF	TGTGCCAGCAGCGTAGTGGAGGTGGGTGGTGAAGCTTTCTTT
.	TRBD2	TRBV7-3	TRBJ2-1	CASSSDLSGRSYNEQFF	TGTGCCAGCAGCTCCGACCTTAGCGGGAGATCTTACAATGAGCAGTTCTTC
.	.	TRBV27	TRBJ1-5	CASSFGIDQPQHF	TGTGCCAGCAGTTTTGGTATCGATCAGCCCCAGCATTTT
.	.	TRBV4-2	TRBJ2-1	CASSQESVYTNEQFF	TGTGCCAGCAGCCAAGAAAGCGTATACACCAATGAGCAGTTCTTC